This T cell receptor (beta chain) was found in a study of T cells in Graves' hyperthyroidism and ophthalmopathy. Comments on this clonotype: Its antigen is unidentified.

Patients having uncontrolled infection, another autoimmune disease, pregnancy or lactation were not included. The PBMCs studied were ones that came from 10 ml fresh peripheral blood. RNA transcripts gave rise to amplified TCR beta CDR3 regions. The primer set for the first-round RT-PCR of the TCR CDR3 was HTBI. Each CDR3 protein gets one entry after TCRdb re-called the multiplex PCR reads with MiXCR. This sample yields 490,000 or so distinct CDR3 sequences, of which about 15% are seen a single time; about 29% belongs to the top ten. Overall study results and limits: The model predicted ophthalmopathy a median about 6.6 months before onset.

The receptor comes from a woman in her thirties with Graves' ophthalmopathy. Sequences were obtained from blood.

The CDR3 loop reads CASRGWGATNEKLFF. Written as DNA, the CDR3 is TGTGCCAGCAGGGGGTGGGGGGCGACTAATGAAAAACTGTTTTTT. This chain uses TRBV3-1 with TRBJ1-4; the D gene is possibly TRBD1 (6 bases). The CDR3 extends over 15 amino acids. Trimming shortened V by 6 bases and J by 2 bases, and 13 bases separated the two germline ends. The V gene's germline CDR1 is LGHDT and CDR2 YNNKEL (reference sequence).